This record concerns one T cell receptor (beta chain) sequence. The sample comes from a study of cytomegalovirus exposure and HLA in healthy donors. 13 Jbeta primers and 60 Vbeta primers were used for the PCR. TCRdb's copy holds only in-frame clones and misses some; the assay was immunoSEQ multiplex PCR. The sample records fewer than 200,000 clones, roughly an eighth being singletons. The clonotype comes from a man aged 45-60 years in good health and CMV-seropositive. The sequenced material came from PBMCs.

DNA of the CDR3: TGTGCCAGCAGCGAAGGACAGGGCCTTAGCTCCTACGAGCAGTACTTC. Its protein is CASSEGQGLSSYEQYF. This chain joins TRBV7-6 and TRBJ2-7; 8 bases agree with TRBD1. J lost 0 bases, V lost 5 bases, and 9 bases had no gene match. Germline V gene sequence: CDR1 SGHVS, CDR2 FNYEAQ. The CDR3 extends over 16 amino acids. The full variable domain, in which reference TRBV7-6 and TRBJ2-7 provide the parts outside the CDR3, is GAGVSQSPRYKVTKRGQDVALRCDPISGHVSLYWYRQALGQGPEFLTYFNYEAQQDKSGLPNDRFSAERPEGSISTLTIQRTEQRDSAMYRCASSEGQGLSSYEQYFGPGTRLTVT.